This T cell receptor (beta chain) comes out of a study of breast tumors, draining lymph nodes, adjacent tissues. One entry per CDR3 protein, called by TCRdb with MiXCR from the multiplex PCR reads. The sample shows approximately 13,000 distinct CDR3 sequences, 50% of them seen only once. This CDR3 comprises 15 residues. V lost 6 bases and J lost 7, with 16 bases in between. Germline-derived CDR1 and CDR2 are SNHLY and FYNNEI. The chain employs TRBV2 and TRBJ1-6; D might be TRBD1 (6 bases). The TCR comes from a female donor with breast cancer. Some clones in this sample may be carry-over from other donors' samples. Source material: tumor-adjacent breast tissue. The CDR3 reads CASRPRGGHNSPLHF. The CDR3 DNA follows: TGTGCCAGCAGGCCTCGAGGGGGGCACAATTCACCCCTCCACTTT.